The TCR beta chain under discussion was sequenced for a study of CD8 T cells in ankylosing spondylitis. Germline V lookup: CDR1 DFQATT, CDR2 SNEGSKA (reference sequence). The CDR3 runs 13 residues. Trimming removed 3 bases from V and 4 bases from J, with 10 bases in between. Points from the study as a whole: There was reportedly significant enrichment of clones that were disease-linked in matched ankylosing spondylitis synovial fluid. Seemingly distinctive of ankylosing spondylitis blood was a TCR beta motif formed by eight highly homologous variants.

This clonotype was seen ten or more times. Antigen: not known. Each TCR beta library was made by quantitative 5'-RACE that incorporated molecular barcodes. A single record per CDR3 protein comes from TCRdb applying MiXCR to the 5' RACE reads. This sample has about 100,000 distinct CDR3 sequences; almost 8.5% occur once, and the top ten carry 9.9%. The rearrangement links TRBV20-1 to TRBJ1-5; D might be TRBD1 (5 bases). Sample: blood, either unsorted or a sorted T cell fraction (not recorded which). The TCR comes from a male donor with ankylosing spondylitis or in good health (not recorded which). For the CDR3, the DNA is TGCAGTGCTAGCCGGACAAAAAATCAGCCCCAGCATTTT. This encodes CSASRTKNQPQHF.